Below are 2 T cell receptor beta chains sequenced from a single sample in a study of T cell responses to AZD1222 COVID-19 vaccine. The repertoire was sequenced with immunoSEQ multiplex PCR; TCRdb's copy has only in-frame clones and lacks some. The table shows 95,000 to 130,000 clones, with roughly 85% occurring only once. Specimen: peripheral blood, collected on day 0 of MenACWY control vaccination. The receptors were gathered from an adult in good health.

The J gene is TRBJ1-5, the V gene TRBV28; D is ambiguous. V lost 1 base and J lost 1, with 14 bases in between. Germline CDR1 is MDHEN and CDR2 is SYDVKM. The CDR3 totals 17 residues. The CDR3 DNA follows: TGTGCCAGCAGTTTATCGGCGTACGTAGGAAGCAATCAGCCCCAGCATTTT. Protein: CASSLSAYVGSNQPQHF.

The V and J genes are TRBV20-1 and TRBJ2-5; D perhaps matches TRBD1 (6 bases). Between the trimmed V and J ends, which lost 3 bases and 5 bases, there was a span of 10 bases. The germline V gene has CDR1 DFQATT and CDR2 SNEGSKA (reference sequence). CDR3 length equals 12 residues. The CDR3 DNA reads TGCAGTGCTAGTACCCAGGGGGAGACCCAGTACTTC. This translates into CSASTQGETQYF.